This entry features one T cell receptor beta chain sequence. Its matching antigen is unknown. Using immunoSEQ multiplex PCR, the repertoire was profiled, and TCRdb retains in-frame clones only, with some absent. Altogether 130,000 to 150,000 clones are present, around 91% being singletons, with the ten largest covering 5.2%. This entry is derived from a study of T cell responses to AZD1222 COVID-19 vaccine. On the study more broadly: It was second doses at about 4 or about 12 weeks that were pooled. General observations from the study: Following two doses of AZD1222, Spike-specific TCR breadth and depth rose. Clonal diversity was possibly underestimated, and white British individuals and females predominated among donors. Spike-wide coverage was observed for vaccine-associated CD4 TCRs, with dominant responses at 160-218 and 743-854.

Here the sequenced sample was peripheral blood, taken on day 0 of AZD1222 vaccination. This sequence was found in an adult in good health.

In DNA form, the CDR3 reads TGTGCCAGCAGCCAAGATCGAACTGGGAGCTACACCTTC. Translated: CASSQDRTGSYTF. The J gene is TRBJ1-2, the V gene TRBV3-1 (or the pseudogene TRBV3-2); D ambiguous. Deletions cut 0 bases from V and 9 bases from J, with 11 bases between. CDR1 and CDR2 (germline): LGHDT, YNNKEL (reference sequence). The CDR3 consists of 13 residues.